These T cell receptor beta chains were read from a single sample in a study of blood T cell repertoires in COVID-19. Sequencing was performed with immunoSEQ multiplex PCR; in TCRdb, only in-frame clones are kept and a portion is missing. The sample includes 150,000 to 200,000 clones, around four fifths seen only once; the top ten take 3.5% to 5%. Sequenced input: PBMCs or T cells enriched from blood (not recorded which). The receptors come from a woman aged 45-59 years who had recovered from COVID-19. Each CDR3 is given without its conserved first and last residue. The order of the fields is J gene, V gene, CDR3 protein.

J gene: TRBJ2-5
V gene: TRBV5-1
CDR3 protein: ASRQGQEGETQY

J gene: TRBJ1-5
V gene: TRBV27
CDR3 protein: ASSLMGQGNQPQH

J gene: TRBJ1-6
V gene: TRBV7-9
CDR3 protein: ASGSGQGETNSPLH

J gene: TRBJ1-1
V gene: TRBV27
CDR3 protein: ASSPGQGWTEAF

J gene: TRBJ2-2
V gene: TRBV11-3
CDR3 protein: ASSSAGTNTGELF

J gene: TRBJ2-1
V gene: TRBV9
CDR3 protein: ASSVAGTSPYNEQF

J gene: TRBJ2-6
V gene: TRBV4-2
CDR3 protein: ASSQESLLSGANVLT

J gene: TRBJ1-2
V gene: TRBV7-8
CDR3 protein: ASSLGAAGPAAGYT

J gene: TRBJ1-3
V gene: TRBV5-4
CDR3 protein: ASSLEGLSSGNTIY

J gene: TRBJ1-2
V gene: TRBV29-1
CDR3 protein: SVEDRGGSYGYT

J gene: TRBJ2-1
V gene: TRBV19
CDR3 protein: ASSVIAGVKF

J gene: TRBJ1-2
V gene: TRBV30
CDR3 protein: AWMGRGILDGYGYT

J gene: TRBJ2-6
V gene: TRBV24-1
CDR3 protein: ATSLSGANVLT

J gene: TRBJ2-1
V gene: TRBV12-3/TRBV12-4
CDR3 protein: ASSLGGEEQF

J gene: TRBJ2-1
V gene: TRBV12-5
CDR3 protein: ASGSGTGTNEQF

J gene: TRBJ2-5
V gene: TRBV19
CDR3 protein: ASSIAGTGQETQY

J gene: TRBJ1-2
V gene: TRBV9
CDR3 protein: ASSVGGGRNGYT

J gene: TRBJ2-3
V gene: TRBV11-2
CDR3 protein: ASSLVGGAPTDTQY

J gene: TRBJ1-5
V gene: TRBV25-1
CDR3 protein: ASTGGGGQPQH

J gene: TRBJ1-2
V gene: TRBV28
CDR3 protein: ASSLWTGSLSSGYT

J gene: TRBJ1-5
V gene: TRBV21-1
CDR3 protein: ASRERKDRAQPQH

J gene: TRBJ1-4
V gene: TRBV6-5
CDR3 protein: ASSYSTGTGYEKLF

J gene: TRBJ2-3
V gene: TRBV14
CDR3 protein: ASSLNLGLAGGTDTQY

J gene: TRBJ2-1
V gene: TRBV7-2
CDR3 protein: ASSLGASASKQF

J gene: TRBJ2-1
V gene: TRBV3-1/TRBV3-2
CDR3 protein: ASSPGLADYNEQF

J gene: TRBJ1-1
V gene: TRBV28
CDR3 protein: ASSLATRGPEAF

J gene: TRBJ1-1
V gene: TRBV10-3
CDR3 protein: AIGEGALWTEAF

J gene: TRBJ2-1
V gene: TRBV4-3
CDR3 protein: ASSQVTAGSYNEQF

J gene: TRBJ1-2
V gene: TRBV12-5
CDR3 protein: ASGNTDIQVTSYGYT

J gene: TRBJ1-3
V gene: TRBV25-1
CDR3 protein: ASSDQGGNTIY

J gene: TRBJ1-6
V gene: TRBV2
CDR3 protein: ASSVQGERSPLH

J gene: TRBJ2-3
V gene: TRBV12-3/TRBV12-4
CDR3 protein: ASSFQSDTQY

J gene: TRBJ2-2
V gene: TRBV9
CDR3 protein: ASSGTSTNTGELF

J gene: TRBJ1-2
V gene: TRBV7-9
CDR3 protein: ASSAAPGMDYGYT

J gene: TRBJ1-1
V gene: TRBV18
CDR3 protein: ASSSGGDTEAF

J gene: TRBJ1-3
V gene: TRBV9
CDR3 protein: ASSERTRANGAGNTIY

J gene: TRBJ1-2
V gene: TRBV2
CDR3 protein: ASSLDRGKSYGYT

J gene: TRBJ1-5
V gene: TRBV28
CDR3 protein: ASRPDRAGQPQH

J gene: TRBJ2-6
V gene: TRBV7-9
CDR3 protein: ASSSDRAGANVLT

J gene: TRBJ2-3
V gene: TRBV11-2
CDR3 protein: ASSSLAGGPGGMQY

J gene: TRBJ2-5
V gene: TRBV11-3
CDR3 protein: ASSPARGLGATQY

J gene: TRBJ1-2
V gene: TRBV16
CDR3 protein: ASSPQAGPTRLTNYGYT

J gene: TRBJ2-3
V gene: TRBV5-1
CDR3 protein: ASRLRGTDTQY

J gene: TRBJ1-2
V gene: TRBV18
CDR3 protein: ASSPLSRPENYGYT

J gene: TRBJ1-1
V gene: TRBV5-1
CDR3 protein: ASSGTGRLGTEAF